A single sample is the source of the 9 T cell receptor beta chains below, sequenced in a study of shared clonotypes between healthy human individuals. Using immunoSEQ multiplex PCR, the repertoire was profiled, and TCRdb retains in-frame clones only, with some absent. Of 2 million to 2.5 million clones detected, about 90% appear once; the ten largest clones hold around 0.38%. Sequencing was carried out using naive CD4+ T cells from PBMCs. Stated subset: CD45RA+ positively selected. The receptor source for this set is a man aged 18 to 30 in good health. Some clones in this sample may be carry-over from other donors' samples.

The chain combines TRBV7-8 with TRBJ1-1, with D perhaps TRBD1 (6 bases). V shed 5 bases and J shed 3 bases, with 13 bases lying between them. The germline gives CDR1 SGHVS, CDR2 FQNEAQ. The CDR3 is 14 residues long. The CDR3 here is CASSLIGGHTEAFF. As DNA, the CDR3 is TGTGCCAGCAGCCTCATAGGGGGGCACACTGAAGCTTTCTTT. The variable domain in full, with the rest retrieved from reference TRBV7-8 and TRBJ1-1, is GAGVSQSPRYKVAKRGQDVALRCDPISGHVSLFWYQQALGQGPEFLTYFQNEAQLDKSGLPSDRFFAERPEGSVSTLKIQRTQQEDSAVYLCASSLIGGHTEAFFGQGTRLTVV.

This clone has a single count. V and J are TRBV7-9 and TRBJ1-4; the D is unclear. CDR1 SEHNR and CDR2 FQNEAQ come from the germline V gene (reference sequence). V lost 2 bases and J lost 7, with 8 bases in between. The CDR3 runs to 13 residues. The CDR3 bases are TGTGCCAGCAGCTTATTCGGCAGTGAAAAACTGTTTTTT. Its protein is CASSLFGSEKLFF.

As for this clone: Other DNA sequences in this specimen translate into the identical CDR3. This chain uses TRBV10-1 with TRBJ2-7; D ambiguous. The V and J ends lost 3 bases and 4 bases respectively, with 4 bases between them. CDR1 and CDR2 from the germline V gene are WNHNN and SYGVQD (reference sequence). The CDR3 spans 11 residues. The DNA of the CDR3 is TGCGCCAGCAGTGACGGATACGAGCAGTACTTC. It encodes CASSDGYEQYF.

The chain combines TRBV4-3 with TRBJ1-4; no reliable D call. The CDR3 consists of 14 residues. V gave up 3 bases and J gave up 3 bases, with 8 bases separating them. CDR1 is LGHNA and CDR2 is YSLEER in the germline V gene. The DNA for the CDR3 is TGCGCCAGCAGCCAGATTGGGGCTAATGAAAAACTGTTTTTT. Translating it yields CASSQIGANEKLFF.

The chain has TRBV5-1 and TRBJ2-5; 13 bases are shared with TRBD2. Germline V gene sequence: CDR1 SGHRS, CDR2 YFSETQ. Trimming removed 5 bases from V and 5 bases from J; junction bases left unmatched: 12. This CDR3 region has 17 residues. The CDR3 region is CASRTGLAGSPPETQYF. CDR3 bases: TGCGCCAGCAGAACGGGACTAGCGGGATCCCCACCGGAGACCCAGTACTTC.

The rearrangement uses TRBV5-1 and TRBJ2-1, with 12 bases aligning to TRBD2. CDR3 length: 15 residues. Germline V gene lookup returns CDR1 SGHRS and CDR2 YFSETQ. V trimming: 5 bases; J trimming: 6 bases; junction bases outside the gene matches: 6. As DNA, the CDR3 is TGCGCCAGCAGGGCGACTAGCGGGAGCAGCAATGAGCAGTTCTTC. Amino acids: CASRATSGSSNEQFF.

The CDR3 loop is CASSQENAGQGNTGELFF. DNA of the CDR3: TGTGCCAGCAGCCAAGAAAACGCGGGACAGGGGAACACCGGGGAGCTGTTTTTT. This chain uses TRBV4-2 with TRBJ2-2; TRBD1 agrees at 9 bases. CDR3 size: 18 residues. Trimming took 0 bases from V and 1 from J; bases not matched to a gene: 6. Germline loops: CDR1 LGHNA, CDR2 YNFKEQ.

This clone was observed a handful of times. The CDR3 DNA follows: TGTGCCAGCAGCGCCGGACCGACCGGGGAGCTGTTTTTT. Its protein is CASSAGPTGELFF. The chain joins TRBV5-4 to TRBJ2-2; D ambiguous. Trimming took off 4 bases at V and 5 bases at J, with 9 bases between the two ends. The CDR3 is made up of 13 amino acids. Germline loops: CDR1 SGHNT, CDR2 YYREEE (reference sequence).

The chain is built from TRBV7-3 and TRBJ1-1; no firm D call. The CDR3 is 13 residues long. Trimming removed 2 bases from V and 0 bases from J, with 4 bases in between. Germline loops: CDR1 SGHTA, CDR2 FQGTGA. The CDR3 here is CASSLELNTEAFF. The CDR3 DNA is TGTGCCAGCAGCTTAGAGTTGAACACTGAAGCTTTCTTT.